This TCR beta chain was retrieved from a study of T cells after yellow fever vaccination. Study information: Fractions of low cell number were prepared using SMART-Seq v4 Ultra Low Input. Broader study findings: A faster peak, day 5 versus 15, was reached by the weaker secondary response. The booster saw the reappearance of most primary-vaccination clones (more than 95% CD4, about 85% CD8).

In TCRdb, the 5' RACE reads were re-called with MiXCR into one record per CDR3 protein. The sample consists of hundreds of thousands of distinct CDR3 sequences, 10% to 15% of them appearing once. V lost 0 bases to trimming and J lost 5 bases, with 8 bases between them. The CDR3 totals 13 residues. Germline V gene sequence: CDR1 SGHRS, CDR2 YFSETQ. This clonotype was observed at least ten times. Its antigen remains unknown. The specimen comprised PBMCs, sampled on the day of the yellow fever booster vaccination. The sequence came from a man aged 30 to 45 who received the YFV17D yellow fever vaccine. The V gene is TRBV5-1, the J gene TRBJ2-5; D call uncertain. The CDR3 nucleotides read TGCGCCAGCAGCTTGGGAATTTTGGAGACCCAGTACTTC. It is translated as CASSLGILETQYF.